Listed here is a single T cell receptor beta chain. No cognate antigen has been identified for it. It has no much larger one-base neighbor in the sample; base qualities were not kept. Looking up the germline V gene yields CDR1 ENHRY and CDR2 SYGVKD. Reading from cysteine to phenylalanine, the CDR3 counts 13 amino acids. Only CDR3 DNA is held: 39 bases, read in frame from base 1. Relative to germline, V is 8 bases shorter and J is 0 bases shorter, with 8 bases between their ends. The sample's treatment or condition, from its label and the paper: in vitro stimulation with specific CMV peptide epitopes to enrich CMV-specific T cells. This sample stems from a study of T cell repertoires in cytomegalovirus infection (dated by TCRdb to the late 2010s). In the study overall: Alongside well-studied HLA-B-restricted epitopes, the peptide stimulations were aimed at recently identified HLA-C-restricted CMV epitopes, whose presentation resists viral immunomodulation. Donor HLA type was relevant to the analysis, because carriage of CMV infection together with the matching HLA type was indicated by public TCR beta signatures.

General study outcomes and caveats: In both this cohort and an independent roughly 330-donor cohort, the cumulative frequency of public TCR beta family members distinguished carriers of CMV infection plus the relevant HLA type. In the ex vivo response, HLA-C-restricted CMV-specific TCR beta clonotypes were dominant, and in two of eight donors the single most frequent clonotype came from this HLA-C-restricted group.

Instrument used: Illumina HiSeq 1500. TCRdb trimmed public reads at Q25 via fastp, called clones via MiXCR and kept in-frame beta chains. Rows merge per CDR3 protein into single entries with the most common DNA and genes. This sample is represented by around 500,000 distinct CDR3 sequences; approximately 40% of them were singletons. The leading ten clones occupy about two fifths of the sample. The sequence links TRBV10-3 to TRBJ1-3; the D gene is possibly TRBD1, with 5 bases matching. The sequences come from cultured PBMCs, collected from culture after CMV antigen stimulation. This receptor was identified in a human donor in good health (CMV status not recorded). Some clones in this sample may be carry-over from other donors' samples. The DNA sequence is as follows: TGTGCCATCGGGGCCCGCTCTGGAAACACCATATATTTT. This yields the protein CAIGARSGNTIYF.